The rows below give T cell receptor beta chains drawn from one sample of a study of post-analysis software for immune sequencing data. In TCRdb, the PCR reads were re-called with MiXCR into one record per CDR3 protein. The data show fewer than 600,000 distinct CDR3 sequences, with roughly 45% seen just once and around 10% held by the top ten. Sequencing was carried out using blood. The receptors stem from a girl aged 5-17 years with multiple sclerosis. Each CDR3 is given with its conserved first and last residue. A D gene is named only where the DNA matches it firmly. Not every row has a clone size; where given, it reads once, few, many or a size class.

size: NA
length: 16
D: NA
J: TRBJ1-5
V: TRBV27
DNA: TGTGCCAGCAGCCCTGGACAGTACTATAGCAATCAGCCCCAGCATTTT
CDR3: CASSPGQYYSNQPQHF

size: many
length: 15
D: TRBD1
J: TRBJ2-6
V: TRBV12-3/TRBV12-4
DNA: TGTGCCAGCATTGGACAGGGGGCTGGGGCCAACGTCCTGACTTTC
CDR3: CASIGQGAGANVLTF

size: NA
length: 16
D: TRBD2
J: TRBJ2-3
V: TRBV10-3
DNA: TGTGCCATCTCAGGGAGACTAGCGGGAGGGCCAGATACGCAGTATTTT
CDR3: CAISGRLAGGPDTQYF

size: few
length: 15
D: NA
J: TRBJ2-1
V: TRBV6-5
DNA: TGTGCCAGCATCTCGACAGGCGACTCCTACAATGAGCAGTTCTTC
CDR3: CASISTGDSYNEQFF

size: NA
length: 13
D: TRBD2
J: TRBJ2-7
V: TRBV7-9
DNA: TGTGCCAGCAGACCTAGCGGGATTTACGAGCAGTACTTC
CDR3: CASRPSGIYEQYF

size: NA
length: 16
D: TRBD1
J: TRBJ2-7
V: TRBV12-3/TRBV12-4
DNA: TGTGCCAGCAGTTTAGAAGCTGGACAGGCGAGTTACGAGCAGTACTTC
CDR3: CASSLEAGQASYEQYF

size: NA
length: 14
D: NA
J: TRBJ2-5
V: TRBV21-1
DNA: TGTGCCAGCAGCCAAGTCTACAGAGGGGAGACCCAGTACTTC
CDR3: CASSQVYRGETQYF

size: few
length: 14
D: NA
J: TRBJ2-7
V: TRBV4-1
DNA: TGCGCCAGCAGCCAAGTAACGCCAACCTACGAGCAGTACTTC
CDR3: CASSQVTPTYEQYF

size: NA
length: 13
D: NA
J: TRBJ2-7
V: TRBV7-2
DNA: TGTGCCAGCAGCCCGGACGGATTCTACGAGCAGTACTTC
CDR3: CASSPDGFYEQYF

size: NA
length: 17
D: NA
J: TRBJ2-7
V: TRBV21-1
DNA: TGTGCCAGCAGCAAGTGTACCCGACAGGGGTATTCCTACGAGCAGTACTTC
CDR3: CASSKCTRQGYSYEQYF

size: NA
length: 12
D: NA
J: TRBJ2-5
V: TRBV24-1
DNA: TGTGCCACCATGACAGATCAAGAGACCCAGTACTTC
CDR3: CATMTDQETQYF

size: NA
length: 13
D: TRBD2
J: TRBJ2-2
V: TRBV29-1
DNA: TGCAGCGTTAGCGGGACCAACACCGGGGAGCTGTTTTTT
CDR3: CSVSGTNTGELFF

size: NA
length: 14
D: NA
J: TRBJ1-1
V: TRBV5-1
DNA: TGCGCCAGCAGCTTGGAATCGGCGAACACTGAAGCTTTCTTT
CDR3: CASSLESANTEAFF

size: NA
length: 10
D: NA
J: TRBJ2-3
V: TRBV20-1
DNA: TGCAGTGGGAGGGCAGATACGCAGTATTTT
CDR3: CSGRADTQYF